The sequence of this T cell receptor (beta chain) was determined in a study of chemoradiotherapy in HPV16-positive cancers. Study-wide points: Candidate HPV-specific clones and E7-related TCR motifs grew in tumor during treatment. In HPV16-positive patients, HPV-responsive T-cell expansion tracked better recurrence-free survival. The functional HPV-specific definition rests on just a couple of HPV16-positive patients.

Repertoires were sampled repeatedly during chemoradiotherapy. On this clone: As yet, its antigen is unknown.

The V gene's germline CDR1 is LNHNV and CDR2 YYDKDF (reference sequence). This CDR3 has 16 residues. V lost 4 bases and J 5 bases, leaving 19 bases between the germline ends. Assay used: immunoSEQ multiplex PCR; TCRdb lists only in-frame clones, some missing. The data show more than 10,000 clones, nearly 90% seen once. The TCR originated in a human donor with HPV-associated anogenital cancer. V and J are TRBV15 and TRBJ2-3; D tentatively reads TRBD1 or TRBD2 (6 bases each). The starting material was blood, obtained from a patient who underwent chemoradiotherapy. CDR3 DNA: TGTGCCACCAGCACCCCCGGGCTAGGAGGGGGAGATACGCAGTATTTT. It encodes CATSTPGLGGGDTQYF. Supplemented by reference TRBV15 and TRBJ2-3, the full variable domain reads DAMVIQNPRYQVTQFGKPVTLSCSQTLNHNVMYWYQQKSSQAPKLLFHYYDKDFNNEADTPDNFQSRRPNTSFCFLDIRSPGLGDTAMYLCATSTPGLGGGDTQYFGPGTRLTVL.